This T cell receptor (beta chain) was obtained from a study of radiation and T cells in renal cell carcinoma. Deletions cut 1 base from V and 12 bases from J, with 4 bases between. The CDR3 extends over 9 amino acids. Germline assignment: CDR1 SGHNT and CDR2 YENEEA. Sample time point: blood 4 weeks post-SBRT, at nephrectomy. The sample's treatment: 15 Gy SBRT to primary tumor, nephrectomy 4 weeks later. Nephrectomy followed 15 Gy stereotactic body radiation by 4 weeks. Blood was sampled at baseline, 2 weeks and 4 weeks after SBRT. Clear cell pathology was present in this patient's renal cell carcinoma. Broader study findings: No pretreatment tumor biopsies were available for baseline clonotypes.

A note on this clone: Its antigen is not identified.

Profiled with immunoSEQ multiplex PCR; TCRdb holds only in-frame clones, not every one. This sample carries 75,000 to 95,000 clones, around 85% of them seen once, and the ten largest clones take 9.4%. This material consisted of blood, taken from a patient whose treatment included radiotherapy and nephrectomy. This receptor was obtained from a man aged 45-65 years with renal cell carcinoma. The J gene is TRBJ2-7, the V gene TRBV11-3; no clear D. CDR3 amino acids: CASSLGGYF. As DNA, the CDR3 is TGTGCCAGCAGCTTAGGGGGGTACTTC.